This T cell receptor (beta chain) is from a study of blood T cell repertoires in COVID-19. On the study more broadly: PBMCs, B-cell-depleted T cells, or T cells provided the cDNA or gDNA that made up the material.

In the original processing: Estimated nucleated cell counts came from reference gene primer amplification. Assay: immunoSEQ multiplex PCR; the TCRdb copy retains only in-frame clones and omits some. The DNA gave D and trimming, while V, J and clone size come from that table. Here the sample spans 300,000 to 400,000 clones, roughly 87% being singletons. After removal of 2 bases from V and 7 bases from J, the junction contained 10 bases not matched to a gene. The CDR3 loop spans 15 amino acids. Looked up from germline, CDR1 is SQVTM and CDR2 is ANQGSEA. This chain uses TRBV29-1 with TRBJ2-1, with 8 bases identical to TRBD1. This TCR was recovered from a man in his fifties or sixties with active or convalescent COVID-19. The sequenced sample was peripheral blood. In nucleotides, the CDR3 is TGCAGCGTTGAAAGACCCGACAGGGGCGGAAATGAGCAGTTCTTC. This codes for CSVERPDRGGNEQFF.